Listed below are T cell receptor beta chains from one sample, sequenced in a study of synovial regulatory T cells in juvenile arthritis. Assay: immunoSEQ multiplex PCR; the TCRdb copy retains only in-frame clones and omits some. Its clone listing holds about 10,000 clones. Sequencing was done on a sample of Treg cells from blood. The receptor source for this set is a donor under 30 with juvenile idiopathic arthritis. Each CDR3 is given with its conserved first and last residue. Clone size is stated in some rows and not others, as once, few, many or a class when expanded.

cdr3_aa	clone_size	j_call	v_call
CASMVFGSGNTIYF	medium-sized	TRBJ1-3	TRBV6-1
CSVTEPGAGQPQHF	-	TRBJ1-5	TRBV29-1
CASSIGGSGANVLTF	medium-sized	TRBJ2-6	TRBV19
CASSHNFAPGTTSTDTQYF	-	TRBJ2-3	TRBV4-1
CASSRDSYNSPLHF	-	TRBJ1-6	TRBV6-5
CASGEAGNTIYF	-	TRBJ1-3	TRBV2
CASSHPTGVNTEAFF	-	TRBJ1-1	TRBV13
CASSEGMGNSYEQYF	-	TRBJ2-7	TRBV6-1
CASRGQLYSPQHF	-	TRBJ1-5	TRBV2
CASSQDPLAGTYGYTF	medium-sized	TRBJ1-2	TRBV4-1
CASSSDSNEKLFF	-	TRBJ1-4	TRBV6-5
CASSQEPGTDYGYTF	-	TRBJ1-2	TRBV4-1
CASSLPWDRGHEKLFF	-	TRBJ1-4	TRBV27
CASSYSGSDEQYF	medium-sized	TRBJ2-7	TRBV6-5
CASSAAGTRNSPLHF	-	TRBJ1-6	TRBV19
CASRGLAGADEQFF	-	TRBJ2-1	TRBV10-2
CASSSTGPWGQPQHF	-	TRBJ1-5	TRBV6-5
CASSQPGHFYEQYF	-	TRBJ2-7	TRBV4-1
CASRVMGAEAFF	-	TRBJ1-1	TRBV5-4
CSVAGLYTYEQYF	-	TRBJ2-7	TRBV29-1
CASTRTRTTDTQYF	-	TRBJ2-3	TRBV21-1
CASAREVGKNTEAFF	-	TRBJ1-1	TRBV6-5
CASSQVLSRRDSNSPLHF	-	TRBJ1-6	TRBV4-1
CSAPGQGYRGYTF	-	TRBJ1-2	TRBV29-1
CASGYGYTF	-	TRBJ1-2	TRBV19
CASSSGSTGELFF	-	TRBJ2-2	TRBV28
CASSLSGGRSYEQYF	-	TRBJ2-5	TRBV5-1
CASSVGHRETGQEKLFF	medium-sized	TRBJ1-4	TRBV9
CASSEQGVEKLFF	-	TRBJ1-4	TRBV2